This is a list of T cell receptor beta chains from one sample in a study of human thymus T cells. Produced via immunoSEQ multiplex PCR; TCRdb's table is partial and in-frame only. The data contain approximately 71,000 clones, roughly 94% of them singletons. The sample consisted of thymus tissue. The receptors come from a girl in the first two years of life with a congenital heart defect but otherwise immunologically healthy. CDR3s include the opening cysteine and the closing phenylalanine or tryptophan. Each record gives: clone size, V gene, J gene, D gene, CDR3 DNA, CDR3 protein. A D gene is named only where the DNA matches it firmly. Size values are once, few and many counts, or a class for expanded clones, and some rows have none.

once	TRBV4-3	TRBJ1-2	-	TGCGCCAGCAGCCAAGATGGCAGACAGGATTGTTACGGCTACACCTTC	CASSQDGRQDCYGYTF
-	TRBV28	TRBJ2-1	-	TGTGCCAGCAGTCTCCCCAAGGGGAATGAGCAGTTCTTC	CASSLPKGNEQFF
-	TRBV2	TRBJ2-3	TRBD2	TGTGCCAGCAGGGGGCGGAACAGCGGGGACACAGATACGCAGTATTTT	CASRGRNSGDTDTQYF
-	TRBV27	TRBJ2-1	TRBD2	TGTGCCAGCAGTTTCCCCGCTACGAGCGGGAGGGTTGAGCAGTTCTTC	CASSFPATSGRVEQFF
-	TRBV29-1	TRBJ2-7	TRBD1	TGCAGCGTTGAAGACTGGGGGACAGCCGAGCAGTACTTC	CSVEDWGTAEQYF
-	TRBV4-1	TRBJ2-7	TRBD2	TGCGCCAGCAGCCAAGTCCGGGATAGCGGGATTAGGGGCCTCGAGCAGTACTTC	CASSQVRDSGIRGLEQYF
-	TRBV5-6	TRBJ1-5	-	TGTGCCAGCAGCTTGAAACAGGGCCGCAATCAGCCCCAGCATTTT	CASSLKQGRNQPQHF
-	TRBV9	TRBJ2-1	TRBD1	TGTGCCAGCAGCCAATATCCCTCAGGACAGGGGGCGAGGAATGAGCAGTTCTTC	CASSQYPSGQGARNEQFF
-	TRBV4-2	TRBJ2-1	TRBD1	TGTGCCAGCAGCCCAACAGGGGCCAATGAGCAGTTCTTC	CASSPTGANEQFF
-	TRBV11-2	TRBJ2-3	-	TGTGCCAGCAGCGTTTCAATCACAGATACGCAGTATTTT	CASSVSITDTQYF
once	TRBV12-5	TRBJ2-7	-	TGTGCTAGTGGTTTGCTGCCGGGGGACGAGCAGTACTTC	CASGLLPGDEQYF
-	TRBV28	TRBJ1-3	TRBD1	TGTGCCAGCAGTCCGGGACAGGGGGGCCTATCTGGAAACACCATATATTTT	CASSPGQGGLSGNTIYF
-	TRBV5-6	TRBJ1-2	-	TGTGCCAGCAGCTTGGGAGAGTTAATTAAGGGACGGGTCAACTATGGCTACACCTTC	CASSLGELIKGRVNYGYTF
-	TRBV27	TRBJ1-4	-	TGTGCCAGCAGTTTGGAGGGGTATCGTGAAAAACTGTTTTTT	CASSLEGYREKLFF
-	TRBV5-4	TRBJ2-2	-	TGTGCCAGCAGCTCGGGACTCCAAAAAGGGGAGCTGTTTTTT	CASSSGLQKGELFF
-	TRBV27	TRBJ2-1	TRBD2	TGTGCCAGCAGTTTAGGCGGTAGTAGCGGGACCTACTACAATGAGCAGTTCTTC	CASSLGGSSGTYYNEQFF
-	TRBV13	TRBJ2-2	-	TGTGCCAGCAGCTCCCCGGGCGGATCGAACACCGGGGAGCTGTTTTTT	CASSSPGGSNTGELFF
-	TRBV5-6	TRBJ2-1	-	TGTGCCAGCAGCTTGGACTCCCCATACAATGAGCAGTTCTTC	CASSLDSPYNEQFF
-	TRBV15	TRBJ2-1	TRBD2	TGTGCCACCAGCAGAGATCTGGGGCGGGGGACCTACAATGAGCAGTTCTTC	CATSRDLGRGTYNEQFF
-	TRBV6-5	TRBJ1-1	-	TGTGCCAGCAGTTACTCTCGTGGTGAAGCTTTCTTT	CASSYSRGEAFF
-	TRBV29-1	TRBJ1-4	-	TGCAGCGTTGAGGAAAATGAAAAACTGTTTTTT	CSVEENEKLFF
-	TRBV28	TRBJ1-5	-	TGTGCCAGCAGCTGGCGACATTTAACAAGTCAGCCCCAGCATTTT	CASSWRHLTSQPQHF
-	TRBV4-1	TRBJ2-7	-	TGCGCCAGCAGCCACAAAGCGCCGACCCGCTTCCACTCCTACGAGCAGTACTTC	CASSHKAPTRFHSYEQYF
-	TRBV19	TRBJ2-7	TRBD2	TGTGCCAGTAGTAGGCGGACTAGCGGGAGGGCCTACGAGCAGTACTTC	CASSRRTSGRAYEQYF
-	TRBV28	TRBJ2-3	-	TGTGCCAGCAGTTTAGGGGAGACAGATACGCAGTATTTT	CASSLGETDTQYF
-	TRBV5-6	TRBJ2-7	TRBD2	TGTGCCAGCGCAGGAGTGGAGCGGGAGGGGCTGAAGCAGTACTTC	CASAGVEREGLKQYF
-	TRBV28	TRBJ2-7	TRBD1	TGTGCCAGCAGTTTAATTGATGAGGGGACAGCCGTTTCGGGAACCTACGAGCAGTACTTC	CASSLIDEGTAVSGTYEQYF
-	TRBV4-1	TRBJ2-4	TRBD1	TGCGCCAGCAGCCAAGAACGTGGCCGACGGTGGGACAGTCCCAAAAACATTCAGTACTTC	CASSQERGRRWDSPKNIQYF
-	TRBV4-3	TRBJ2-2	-	TGCGCCAGCAGCCAAGATCGCCTGAGCACCGGGGAGCTGTTTTTT	CASSQDRLSTGELFF
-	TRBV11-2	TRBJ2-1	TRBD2	TGTGCCAGCAGCGGGAGGCGGGAGGAATCCTACAATGAGCAGTTCTTC	CASSGRREESYNEQFF
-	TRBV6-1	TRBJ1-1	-	TGTGCCAGCAGTGGGAGGGGTCTAAACATGAACACTGAAGCTTTCTTT	CASSGRGLNMNTEAFF
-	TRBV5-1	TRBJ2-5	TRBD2	TGCGCCAGCAGCTGGAAATTTGGGGACTATCAAGAGACCCAGTACTTC	CASSWKFGDYQETQYF
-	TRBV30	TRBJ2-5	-	TGTGCCTGGAGTCGAGCGGGTCGAGAGACCCAGTACTTC	CAWSRAGRETQYF
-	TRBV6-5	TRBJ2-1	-	TGTGCCACCCTAGGAGGGTATGGTAGTCAGCAGTTCTTC	CATLGGYGSQQFF
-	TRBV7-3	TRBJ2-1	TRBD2	TGTGCCAGCAGCGCGACTAGCGGGAGGCCCAATGAGCAGTTCTTC	CASSATSGRPNEQFF
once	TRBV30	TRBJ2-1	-	TGTGCCTCCACTAACCTCTCCTACAATGAGCAGTTCTTC	CASTNLSYNEQFF
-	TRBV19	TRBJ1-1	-	TGTGCCAGTAGTATAGATGAAGCGGCTTTCTTT	CASSIDEAAFF
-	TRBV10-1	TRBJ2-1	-	TGCGCCAGCAGTGAATCAGGTCACAATGAGCAGTTCTTC	CASSESGHNEQFF
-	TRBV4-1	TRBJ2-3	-	TGCGCCAGCAGCCAAGAAGAGGGTACGCAGTATTTT	CASSQEEGTQYF
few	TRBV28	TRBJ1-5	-	TGTGCCAGCAGCTTCACATTGGACATCTATAGCAATCAGCCCCAGCATTTT	CASSFTLDIYSNQPQHF
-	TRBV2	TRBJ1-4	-	TGTGCCAGCAGTGATTTGGGAGCAACTAATGAAAAACTGTTTTTT	CASSDLGATNEKLFF
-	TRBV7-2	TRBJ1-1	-	TGTGCCAGCAGCCCCTTGGATTCGATGAACACTGAAGCTTTCTTT	CASSPLDSMNTEAFF
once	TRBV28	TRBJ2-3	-	TGTGCCAGCAGTAAATCAGTGGGGGGCACAGATACGCAGTATTTT	CASSKSVGGTDTQYF
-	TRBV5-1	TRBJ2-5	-	TGCGCCAGCCACTTAAAACAAGAGACCCAGTACTTC	CASHLKQETQYF
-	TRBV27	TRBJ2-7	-	TGTGCCAGCAGCGAAACACGGGGAGAACAGTACTTC	CASSETRGEQYF
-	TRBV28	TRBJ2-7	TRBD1	TGTGCCAGCAGTTGGGGACAGGGCTCCTACGAGCAGTACTTC	CASSWGQGSYEQYF
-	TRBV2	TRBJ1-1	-	TGTGCCAGCGAATCGGGGTACACTGAAGCTTTCTTT	CASESGYTEAFF
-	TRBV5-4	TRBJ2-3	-	TGTGCCAGCACCCCATGGCGGAACTCTAGCACAGATACGCAGTATTTT	CASTPWRNSSTDTQYF
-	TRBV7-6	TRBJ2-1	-	TGTGCCAGCAGCTCAGACGTCCGTGAGCAGTTCTTC	CASSSDVREQFF
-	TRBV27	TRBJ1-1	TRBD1	TGTGCCAGCAGTCCCGGGACAGGGGGATTTGGCGGAAGTACTGAAGCTTTCTTT	CASSPGTGGFGGSTEAFF
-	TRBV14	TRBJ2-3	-	TGTGCCAGCAGCCCCCGGGACCACACAGATACGCAGTATTTT	CASSPRDHTDTQYF
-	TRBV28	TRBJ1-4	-	TGTGCCAGCAGTCTCCCCGGGACGGCAGGGGCCCGAGATGGAAAACTGTTTTTT	CASSLPGTAGARDGKLFF
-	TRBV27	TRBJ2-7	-	TGTGCCAGCAGAGCCAATCAGCAAGTCTACGAGCAGTACTTC	CASRANQQVYEQYF
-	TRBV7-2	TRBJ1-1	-	TGTGCCAGCAGCTTAGGGGTAGGGTGCGTTGAAGCTTTCTTT	CASSLGVGCVEAFF
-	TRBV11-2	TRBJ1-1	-	TGTGCCAGCAGCTTAGTGATGTGGGAGAACACTGAAGCTTTCTTT	CASSLVMWENTEAFF